Each of the 22 T cell receptor beta chains below was sequenced from the same sample in a study of early T cells in non-severe SARS-CoV-2 infection. Each CDR3 protein is one row after TCRdb ran MiXCR on the 5' RACE reads. Seen here are 55,000 to 80,000 distinct CDR3 sequences, more than 9% observed once, and the top ten hold 3.5% to 4%. The sequencing sample was made of whole blood. Receptors originate from an adult who was a healthcare worker with PCR-confirmed SARS-CoV-2 infection or an uninfected control (not recorded which).

This clonotype was detected many times. V is TRBV3-1 and J is TRBJ1-5, with D tentatively TRBD1 (6 bases). The V and J ends lost 3 bases and 4 bases respectively, with 16 bases between them. Germline CDR1 is LGHDT and CDR2 is YNNKEL (reference sequence). This CDR3 spans 16 amino acids. As DNA, the CDR3 is TGTGCCAGCAGCCACTCCCAAGGGGGAGGGAATCAGCCCCAGCATTTT. Translated, it gives CASSHSQGGGNQPQHF.

This clonotype was detected many times. This chain's CDR3 is CASRAAIQGTAFF. The CDR3 region has the DNA TGTGCCAGCAGAGCGGCTATACAGGGGACAGCTTTCTTT. The gene calls are TRBV6-6 and TRBJ1-1; 7 bases are shared with TRBD1. Germline CDR1 is MNHNY and CDR2 is SVGAGI (reference sequence). Trimming cost V 6 bases and J 10 bases; bases outside gene matches: 11. The length of the CDR3 is 13 residues.

The table lists this clonotype with many counts. This rearrangement joins TRBV7-2 to TRBJ1-4; TRBD1 matches at 8 bases. This CDR3 is built from 15 residues. CDR1 and CDR2 (germline): SGHTA, FQGNSA. J gave up 7 bases and V 5 bases, and 9 bases lay outside the gene matches. The CDR3 here is CASSPQGQGGEKLFF. DNA of the CDR3: TGTGCCAGCAGCCCCCAAGGACAGGGAGGTGAAAAACTGTTTTTT.

This clonotype was seen at least ten times. The V gene is TRBV13, the J gene TRBJ2-3; 11 bases are a match to TRBD2. CDR3 length: 16 amino acids. V trimming: 3 bases; J trimming: 2 bases; junction bases outside the gene matches: 4. Per germline, CDR1 PRHDT and CDR2 FYEKMQ (reference sequence). The CDR3 DNA follows: TGTGCCAGCAGCTTGACTAGCGGGATGTTCACAGATACGCAGTATTTT. The encoded protein is CASSLTSGMFTDTQYF. The full variable domain, rest sourced from reference TRBV13 and TRBJ2-3, is AAGVIQSPRHLIKEKRETATLKCYPIPRHDTVYWYQQGPGQDPQFLISFYEKMQSDKGSIPDRFSAQQFSDYHSELNMSSLELGDSALYFCASSLTSGMFTDTQYFGPGTRLTVL.

This clonotype has a count of ten or more. For the CDR3, the DNA is TGTGCCAGCAGCCAAGAGGCTTCAACCGGAAATGAGCAGTTCTTC. Translation: CASSQEASTGNEQFF. The chain has TRBV3-1 and TRBJ2-1; D remains unclear. Germline-derived CDR1 and CDR2 are LGHDT and YNNKEL (reference sequence). Deletions cut 0 bases from V and 7 bases from J, with 13 bases between. This CDR3 contains 15 residues.

This clonotype was observed a few times. CDR3 DNA: TGTGCCAGCAGTGGCCCGCGTGGCGGGGGGGTCAATGAGCAGTTCTTC. This encodes CASSGPRGGGVNEQFF. This chain joins TRBV6-1 and TRBJ2-1; TRBD2 agrees at 9 bases. Germline V gene data show CDR1 as MNHNS and CDR2 as SASEGT. J lost 6 bases, V lost 4 bases, and 10 bases had no gene match. CDR3 length: 16 residues.

This clonotype was observed at least ten times. The chain uses TRBV5-4 and TRBJ2-7; D might be TRBD1 (6 bases). V lost 2 bases, J lost 6 bases, and 9 bases lay in between. This CDR3 contains 12 residues. The germline V gene encodes CDR1 SGHNT and CDR2 YYREEE (reference sequence). The chain's CDR3 is CASSLQGSEQYF. CDR3 in DNA: TGTGCCAGCAGCTTACAGGGAAGCGAGCAGTACTTC.

This clonotype occurred many times. V usage is TRBV5-6 and J usage is TRBJ1-1, with TRBD1 matching 7 bases. CDR1 is SGHDT and CDR2 is YYEEEE in the germline V gene. This CDR3 is 14 amino acids long. The V and J ends lost 5 bases and 5 bases, in that order; junction bases with no gene match: 9. The CDR3 nucleotides are TGTGCCAGCAGACCGACAGGGAAAAGTACTGAAGCTTTCTTT. Its protein product is CASRPTGKSTEAFF. Based on the CDR3 plus reference TRBV5-6 and TRBJ1-1, the full variable domain is DAGVTQSPTHLIKTRGQQVTLRCSPKSGHDTVSWYQQALGQGPQFIFQYYEEEERQRGNFPDRFSGHQFPNYSSELNVNALLLGDSALYLCASRPTGKSTEAFFGQGTRLTVV.

Remarks on this clonotype: The junction differs from germline at one of its ends, possibly a read error. V gene TRBV4-1 combines with J gene TRBJ2-2; TRBD1 matches 8 bases. This CDR3 comprises 15 residues. Germline V gives CDR1 MGHRA, CDR2 YSYEKL. CDR3 nucleotide sequence: TGCGTCAGCAGCCAAGAGGACAGGGATACCGGGGAGCTGTTTTTT. Translated, it gives CVSSQEDRDTGELFF.

Many counts were recorded for this clonotype. This rearrangement joins TRBV4-2 to TRBJ2-5; 7 nucleotides align to TRBD2. Germline V gene lookup returns CDR1 LGHNA and CDR2 YNFKEQ. V lost 2 bases to trimming and J lost 0 bases; unmatched junction nucleotides: 3. This CDR3 contains 15 residues. CDR3 residues: CASSQTGTNQETQYF. The CDR3 nucleotides are TGTGCCAGCAGCCAAACCGGGACTAACCAAGAGACCCAGTACTTC.

This chain links TRBV12-3 or TRBV12-4 with TRBJ1-1; perhaps TRBD1 as D (5 bases). The CDR3 is 16 amino acids. Trimming stripped 0 bases from V and 0 bases from J, with 11 bases between. CDR3 amino acids: CASSLALRGMNTEAFF. DNA of the CDR3: TGTGCCAGCAGTTTAGCGCTTAGGGGCATGAACACTGAAGCTTTCTTT.

The chain couples TRBV24-1 to TRBJ1-1, with D possibly TRBD1 on 5 matching bases. CDR3 length: 14 residues. Looked up from germline, CDR1 is KGHDR and CDR2 is SFDVKD. Trimming stripped 5 bases from V and 1 base from J, with 10 bases between. The CDR3 DNA is TGTGCCACCAGTGTTGGGGGATGGAACACTGAAGCTTTCTTT. Protein: CATSVGGWNTEAFF.

This clonotype was seen only a few times. V and J are TRBV7-9 and TRBJ2-1; no clear D gene. V shed 6 bases and J shed 5 bases, with 17 bases lying between them. This CDR3 has 15 residues. CDR1 is SEHNR, CDR2 FQNEAQ, per germline (reference sequence). This CDR3 reads CASRQVTGLDNEQFF. CDR3 nucleotide sequence: TGTGCCAGCAGACAAGTAACGGGCCTTGACAATGAGCAGTTCTTC.

The table lists this clonotype with many counts. This rearrangement joins TRBV29-1 to TRBJ2-1; D not resolved. The germline V gene has CDR1 SQVTM and CDR2 ANQGSEA. The length of the CDR3 is 13 residues. Trimming removed 7 bases from V and 7 bases from J, with 17 bases in between. CDR3 nucleotides: TGCAGCGCACAAACCCCACATGAAAATGAGCAGTTCTTC. Translated: CSAQTPHENEQFF.

This clonotype was seen repeatedly, ten times or more. In DNA, the CDR3 is TGTGCCAGCAGGGCTCTAGCGGGAGGCCCCAATGAGCAGTTCTTC. Translated, it gives CASRALAGGPNEQFF. The V gene is TRBV2, the J gene TRBJ2-1, with TRBD2 matching over 11 bases. CDR1 and CDR2 from the germline V gene are SNHLY and FYNNEI. V lost 6 bases and J lost 6; bases outside the gene matches: 7. The CDR3 loop spans 15 amino acids.

This clonotype appeared many times. This rearrangement joins TRBV11-2 to TRBJ2-2, with a tentative D call TRBD1 (5 bases). This CDR3 comprises 16 residues. With 5 bases removed from V and 4 bases from J, the gap between germline ends came to 17 bases. Germline V CDR1 and CDR2: SGHAT, FQNNGV. The CDR3 protein is CASSNPTDRPTGELFF. In nucleotides, the CDR3 is TGTGCCAGCAGCAACCCAACCGACAGACCCACCGGGGAGCTGTTTTTT.

There are many counts of this clonotype. The chain links TRBV7-9 to TRBJ2-1; 11 bases are a match to TRBD1. J was trimmed by 4 bases and V by 4 bases; bases with no gene match: 15. This CDR3 region has 19 residues. Germline V lookup: CDR1 SEHNR, CDR2 FQNEAQ (reference sequence). The CDR3, as DNA: TGTGCCAGCAGCTCCACCGGAGGTTGGACAGGGGGCTTTTACAATGAGCAGTTCTTC. Translation gives CASSSTGGWTGGFYNEQFF.

This clonotype was observed at least ten times. The chain combines TRBV11-3 with TRBJ2-3; 8 nucleotides align to TRBD1. V lost 4 bases and J lost 3; bases outside the gene matches: 9. Germline CDR1 SGHNT, CDR2 YENEEA. This CDR3 is built from 16 residues. DNA for the CDR3: TGTGCCAGCAGCTCCCTGACAGGGGTCGGAACAGATACGCAGTATTTT. As protein: CASSSLTGVGTDTQYF.

This clonotype was counted many times. This chain uses TRBV6-5 with TRBJ2-3; D call uncertain. V was clipped by 6 bases and J by 4 bases, with 17 bases between them. CDR1 and CDR2 (germline): MNHEY, SVGAGI. This CDR3 spans 15 amino acids. The CDR3 DNA follows: TGTGCCAGCAGCCCCGATGGTAGGCAAGCAGATACGCAGTATTTT. Its protein product is CASSPDGRQADTQYF.

This clonotype has a count of ten or more. This sequence joins TRBV10-3 and TRBJ2-2; 8 bases are shared with TRBD1. V lost 3 bases to trimming and J lost 6 bases; unmatched junction nucleotides: 6. The CDR3 spans 15 residues. Germline V gene data show CDR1 as ENHRY and CDR2 as SYGVKD. CDR3 sequence: CAISDRGRASGELFF. The DNA of the CDR3 is TGTGCCATCAGTGACAGGGGGCGAGCCTCCGGGGAGCTGTTTTTT.

This clonotype showed up many times. The rearrangement joins TRBV20-1 to TRBJ2-7; no reliable D call. Germline V gene sequence: CDR1 DFQATT, CDR2 SNEGSKA (reference sequence). V lost 0 bases and J 1 base, leaving 10 bases between the germline ends. The CDR3 loop spans 14 amino acids. CDR3 amino acids: CSARDPGTSYEQYF. Here the CDR3 DNA reads TGCAGTGCTAGAGATCCGGGCACGTCCTACGAGCAGTACTTC.

This clonotype was seen many times. J is TRBJ2-3 and V is TRBV20-1, with D hard to call. V lost 3 bases, J lost 6 bases, and 13 bases lay in between. Looked up from germline, CDR1 is DFQATT and CDR2 is SNEGSKA (reference sequence). There are 13 residues in the CDR3. This CDR3 reads CSASPTRWDTQYF. The CDR3, as DNA: TGCAGTGCTAGCCCTACCCGGTGGGATACGCAGTATTTT.